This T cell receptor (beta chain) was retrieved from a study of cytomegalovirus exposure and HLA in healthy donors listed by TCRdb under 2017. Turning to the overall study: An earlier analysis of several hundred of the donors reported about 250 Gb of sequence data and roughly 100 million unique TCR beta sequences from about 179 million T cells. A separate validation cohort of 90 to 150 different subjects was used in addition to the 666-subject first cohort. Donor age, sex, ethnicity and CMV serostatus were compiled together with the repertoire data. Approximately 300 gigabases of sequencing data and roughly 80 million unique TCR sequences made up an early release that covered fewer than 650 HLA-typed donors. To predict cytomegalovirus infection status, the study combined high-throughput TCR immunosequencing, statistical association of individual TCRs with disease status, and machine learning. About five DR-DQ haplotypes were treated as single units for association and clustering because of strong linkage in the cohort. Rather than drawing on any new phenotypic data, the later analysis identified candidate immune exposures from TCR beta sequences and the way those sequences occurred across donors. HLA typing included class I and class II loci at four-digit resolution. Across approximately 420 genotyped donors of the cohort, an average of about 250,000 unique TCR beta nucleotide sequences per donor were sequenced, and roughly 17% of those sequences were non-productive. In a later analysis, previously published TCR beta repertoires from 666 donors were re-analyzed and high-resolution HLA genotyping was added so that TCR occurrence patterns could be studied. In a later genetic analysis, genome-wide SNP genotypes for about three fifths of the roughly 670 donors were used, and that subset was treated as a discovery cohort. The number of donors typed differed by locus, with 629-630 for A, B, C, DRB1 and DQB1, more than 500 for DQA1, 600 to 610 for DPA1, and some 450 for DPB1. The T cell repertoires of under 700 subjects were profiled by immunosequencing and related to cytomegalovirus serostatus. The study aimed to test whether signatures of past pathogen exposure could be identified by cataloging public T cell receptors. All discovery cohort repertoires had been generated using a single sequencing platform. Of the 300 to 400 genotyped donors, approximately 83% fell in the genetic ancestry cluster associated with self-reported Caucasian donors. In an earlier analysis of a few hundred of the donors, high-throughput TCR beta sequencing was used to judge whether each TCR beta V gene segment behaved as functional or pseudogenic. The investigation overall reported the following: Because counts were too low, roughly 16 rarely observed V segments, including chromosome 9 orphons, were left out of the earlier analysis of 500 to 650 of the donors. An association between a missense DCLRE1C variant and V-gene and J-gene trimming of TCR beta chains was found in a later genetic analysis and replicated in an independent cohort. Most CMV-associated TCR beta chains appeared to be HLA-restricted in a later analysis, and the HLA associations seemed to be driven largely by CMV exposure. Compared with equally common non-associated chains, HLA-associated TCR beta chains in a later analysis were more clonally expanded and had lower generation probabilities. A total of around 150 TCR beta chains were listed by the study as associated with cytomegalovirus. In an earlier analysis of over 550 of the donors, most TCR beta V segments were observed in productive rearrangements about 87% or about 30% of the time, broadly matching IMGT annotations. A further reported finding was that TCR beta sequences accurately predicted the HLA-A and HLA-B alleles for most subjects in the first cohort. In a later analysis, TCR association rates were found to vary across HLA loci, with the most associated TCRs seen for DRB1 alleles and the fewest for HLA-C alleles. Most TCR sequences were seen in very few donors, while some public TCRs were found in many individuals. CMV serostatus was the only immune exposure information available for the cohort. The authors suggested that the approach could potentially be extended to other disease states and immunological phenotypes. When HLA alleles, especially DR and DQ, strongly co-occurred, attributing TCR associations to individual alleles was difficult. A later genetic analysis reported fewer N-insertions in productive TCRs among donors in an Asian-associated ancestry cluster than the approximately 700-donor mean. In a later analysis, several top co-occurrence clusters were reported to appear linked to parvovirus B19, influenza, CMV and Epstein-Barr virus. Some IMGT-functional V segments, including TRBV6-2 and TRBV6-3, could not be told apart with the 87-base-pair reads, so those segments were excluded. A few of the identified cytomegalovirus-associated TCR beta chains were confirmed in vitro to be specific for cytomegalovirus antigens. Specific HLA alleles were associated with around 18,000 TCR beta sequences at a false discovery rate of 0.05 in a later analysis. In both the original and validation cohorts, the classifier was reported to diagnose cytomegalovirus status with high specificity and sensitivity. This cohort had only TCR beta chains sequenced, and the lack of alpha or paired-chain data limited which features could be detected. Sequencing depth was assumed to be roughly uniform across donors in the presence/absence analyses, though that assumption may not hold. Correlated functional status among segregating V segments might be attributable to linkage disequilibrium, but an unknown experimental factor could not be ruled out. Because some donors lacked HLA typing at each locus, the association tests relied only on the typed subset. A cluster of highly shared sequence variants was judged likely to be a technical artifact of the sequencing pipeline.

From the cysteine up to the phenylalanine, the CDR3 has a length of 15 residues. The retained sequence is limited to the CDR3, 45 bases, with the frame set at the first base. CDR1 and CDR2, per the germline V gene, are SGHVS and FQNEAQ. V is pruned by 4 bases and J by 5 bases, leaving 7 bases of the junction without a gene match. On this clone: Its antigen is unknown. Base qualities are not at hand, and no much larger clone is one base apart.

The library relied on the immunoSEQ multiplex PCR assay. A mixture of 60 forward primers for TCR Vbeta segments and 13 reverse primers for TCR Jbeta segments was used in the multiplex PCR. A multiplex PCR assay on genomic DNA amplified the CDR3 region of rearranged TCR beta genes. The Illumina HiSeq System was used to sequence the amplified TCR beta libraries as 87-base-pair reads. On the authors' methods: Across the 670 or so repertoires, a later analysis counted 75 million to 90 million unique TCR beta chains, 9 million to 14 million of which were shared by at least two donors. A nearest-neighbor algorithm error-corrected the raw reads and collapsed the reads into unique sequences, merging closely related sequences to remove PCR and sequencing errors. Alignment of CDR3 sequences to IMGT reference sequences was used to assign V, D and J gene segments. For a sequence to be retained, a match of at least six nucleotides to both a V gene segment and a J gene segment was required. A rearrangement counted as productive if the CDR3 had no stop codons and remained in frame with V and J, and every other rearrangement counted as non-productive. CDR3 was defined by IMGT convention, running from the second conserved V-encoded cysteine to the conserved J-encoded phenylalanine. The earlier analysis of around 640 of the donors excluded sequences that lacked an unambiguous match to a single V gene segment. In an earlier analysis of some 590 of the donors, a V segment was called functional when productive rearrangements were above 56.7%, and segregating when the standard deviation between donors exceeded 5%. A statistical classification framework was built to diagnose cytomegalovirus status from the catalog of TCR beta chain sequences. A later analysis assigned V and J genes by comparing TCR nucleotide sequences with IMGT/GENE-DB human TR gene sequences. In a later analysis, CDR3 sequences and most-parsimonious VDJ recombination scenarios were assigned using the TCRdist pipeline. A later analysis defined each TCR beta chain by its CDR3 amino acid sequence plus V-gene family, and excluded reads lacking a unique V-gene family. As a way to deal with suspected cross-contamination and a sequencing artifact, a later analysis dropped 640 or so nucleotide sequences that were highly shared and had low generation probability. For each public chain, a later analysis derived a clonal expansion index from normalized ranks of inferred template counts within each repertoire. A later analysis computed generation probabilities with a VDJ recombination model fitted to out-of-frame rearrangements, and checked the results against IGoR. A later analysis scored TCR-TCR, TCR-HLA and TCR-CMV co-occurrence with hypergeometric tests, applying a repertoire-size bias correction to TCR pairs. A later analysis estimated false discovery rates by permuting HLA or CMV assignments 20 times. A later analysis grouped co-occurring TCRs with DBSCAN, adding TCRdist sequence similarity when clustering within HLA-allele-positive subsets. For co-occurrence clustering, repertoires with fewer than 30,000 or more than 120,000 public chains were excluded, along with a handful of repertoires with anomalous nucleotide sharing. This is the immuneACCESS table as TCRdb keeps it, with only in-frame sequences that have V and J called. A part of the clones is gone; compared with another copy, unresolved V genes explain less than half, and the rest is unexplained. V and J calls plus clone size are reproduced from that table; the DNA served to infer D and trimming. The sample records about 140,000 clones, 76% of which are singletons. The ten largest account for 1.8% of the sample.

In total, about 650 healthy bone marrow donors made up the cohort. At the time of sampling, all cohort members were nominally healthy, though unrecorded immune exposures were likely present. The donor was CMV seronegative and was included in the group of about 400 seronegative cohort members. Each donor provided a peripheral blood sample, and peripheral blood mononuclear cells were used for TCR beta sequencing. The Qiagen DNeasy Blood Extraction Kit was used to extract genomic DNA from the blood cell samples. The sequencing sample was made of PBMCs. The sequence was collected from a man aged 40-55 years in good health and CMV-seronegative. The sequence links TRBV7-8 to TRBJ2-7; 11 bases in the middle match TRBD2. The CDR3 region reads CASSSLAGGRDEQYF. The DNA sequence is TGTGCCAGCAGCTCCTTAGCGGGAGGGAGGGACGAGCAGTACTTC.